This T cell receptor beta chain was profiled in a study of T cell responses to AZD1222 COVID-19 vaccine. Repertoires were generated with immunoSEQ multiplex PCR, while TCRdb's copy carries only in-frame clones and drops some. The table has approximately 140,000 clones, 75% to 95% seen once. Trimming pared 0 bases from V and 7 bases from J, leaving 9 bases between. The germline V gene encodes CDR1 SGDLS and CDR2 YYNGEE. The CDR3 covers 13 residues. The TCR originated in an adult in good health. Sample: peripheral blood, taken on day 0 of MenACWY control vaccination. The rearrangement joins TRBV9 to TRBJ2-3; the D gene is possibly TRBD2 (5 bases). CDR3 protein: CASSVGSGNTQYF. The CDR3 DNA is TGTGCCAGCAGCGTAGGATCGGGGAATACGCAGTATTTT.